These T cell receptor beta chains were read from a single sample in a study of shared clonotypes between healthy human individuals. Sequencing was performed with immunoSEQ multiplex PCR; in TCRdb, only in-frame clones are kept and a portion is missing. The sample lists 2 million to 3 million clones; around 90% were seen once. The specimen sequenced was naive CD4+ T cells sorted from blood. The receptors shown here come from a man aged 18 to 29 in good health. The CDR3 runs from the conserved cysteine through the conserved F or W. D genes are given only for firm matches. Part of the rows lack a size; the others show once, few, many or a class for expanded clones.

CDR3 DNA: TGTGCCTGGAGTGTACCCGGACATATTAACTATGGCTACACCTTC; CDR3 protein: CAWSVPGHINYGYTF; J gene: TRBJ1-2; clone size: once; D gene: NA; V gene: TRBV30
CDR3 DNA: TGCAGCGTGAGACAGGGGGGTGCCTACAATGAGCAGTTCTTC; CDR3 protein: CSVRQGGAYNEQFF; J gene: TRBJ2-1; clone size: NA; D gene: TRBD1; V gene: TRBV29-1
CDR3 DNA: TGTGCCAGCAGCCAAGATCCGGGGCAGCCGAACACCGGGGAGCTGTTTTTT; CDR3 protein: CASSQDPGQPNTGELFF; J gene: TRBJ2-2; clone size: NA; D gene: NA; V gene: TRBV4-2
CDR3 DNA: TGTGCCAGCAGTTTTCTGACAGGGGGCTACGAGCAGTACTTC; CDR3 protein: CASSFLTGGYEQYF; J gene: TRBJ2-7; clone size: NA; D gene: TRBD1; V gene: TRBV28
CDR3 DNA: TGTGCCTGGACCCGGGGGATCGGAAACACCATATATTTT; CDR3 protein: CAWTRGIGNTIYF; J gene: TRBJ1-3; clone size: NA; D gene: NA; V gene: TRBV30
CDR3 DNA: TGCGCCAGCAGCTTGGCCCCGGGCCGCAACGAGCAGTACTTC; CDR3 protein: CASSLAPGRNEQYF; J gene: TRBJ2-7; clone size: NA; D gene: NA; V gene: TRBV5-1
CDR3 DNA: TGTGCCAGCAGTTCCGGGGGGCGCGGAGGTACAGATACGCAGTATTTT; CDR3 protein: CASSSGGRGGTDTQYF; J gene: TRBJ2-3; clone size: NA; D gene: NA; V gene: TRBV28
CDR3 DNA: TGTGCCAGCAGCCGCGGGACAGGGACCTACGAGCAGTACTTC; CDR3 protein: CASSRGTGTYEQYF; J gene: TRBJ2-7; clone size: NA; D gene: TRBD1; V gene: TRBV7-2
CDR3 DNA: TGTGCCAGCAGCTTTACCCGCTTTGAGCGTATTTCAGGCAATGAGCAGTTCTTC; CDR3 protein: CASSFTRFERISGNEQFF; J gene: TRBJ2-1; clone size: NA; D gene: NA; V gene: TRBV7-9
CDR3 DNA: TGTGCCTGGAGTGTCTCAGGGGCAGGCAATCAGCCCCAGCATTTT; CDR3 protein: CAWSVSGAGNQPQHF; J gene: TRBJ1-5; clone size: few; D gene: NA; V gene: TRBV30
CDR3 DNA: TGTGCCAGCAGCTTTCAGGGGGCCAACACCGGGGAGCTGTTTTTT; CDR3 protein: CASSFQGANTGELFF; J gene: TRBJ2-2; clone size: NA; D gene: TRBD1; V gene: TRBV7-3
CDR3 DNA: TGTGCCACCTACAGAAACTATGGCTACACCTTC; CDR3 protein: CATYRNYGYTF; J gene: TRBJ1-2; clone size: NA; D gene: NA; V gene: TRBV10-3
CDR3 DNA: TGTGCCTGGAGGGACAGGGAAGATCAGCCCCAGCATTTT; CDR3 protein: CAWRDREDQPQHF; J gene: TRBJ1-5; clone size: NA; D gene: TRBD1; V gene: TRBV30
CDR3 DNA: TGCGCCAGCAGCCAAGAAAGGACAGGGGTAGTCGGGGAGCTGTTTTTT; CDR3 protein: CASSQERTGVVGELFF; J gene: TRBJ2-2; clone size: NA; D gene: TRBD1; V gene: TRBV4-1
CDR3 DNA: TGTGCCAGCAGTGAGCCGACATACCAAGAGACCCAGTACTTC; CDR3 protein: CASSEPTYQETQYF; J gene: TRBJ2-5; clone size: once; D gene: NA; V gene: TRBV6-1
CDR3 DNA: TGCGCCAGCAGCTTGAATCGTGGCTATGGCTACACCTTC; CDR3 protein: CASSLNRGYGYTF; J gene: TRBJ1-2; clone size: NA; D gene: NA; V gene: TRBV5-1
CDR3 DNA: TGCAGCGTTGAAGTTCCCGGGACAACCAATGAGCAGTTCTTC; CDR3 protein: CSVEVPGTTNEQFF; J gene: TRBJ2-1; clone size: NA; D gene: NA; V gene: TRBV29-1
CDR3 DNA: TGTGCCAACATACAAGAGGGGGGCGCCTACGAGCAGTACTTC; CDR3 protein: CANIQEGGAYEQYF; J gene: TRBJ2-7; clone size: NA; D gene: NA; V gene: TRBV21-1
CDR3 DNA: TGTGCCAGCACCTTCCGGGACAGGGGGCAGACCGGGGAGCTGTTTTTT; CDR3 protein: CASTFRDRGQTGELFF; J gene: TRBJ2-2; clone size: NA; D gene: TRBD1; V gene: TRBV9
CDR3 DNA: TGTGCCAGCAGTTTATCGAAAGCGGCCTCCTATAATTCACCCCTCCACTTT; CDR3 protein: CASSLSKAASYNSPLHF; J gene: TRBJ1-6; clone size: NA; D gene: NA; V gene: TRBV27
CDR3 DNA: TGTGCCAGCAGTAAATCGGGACGCTGGACAGATACGCAGTATTTT; CDR3 protein: CASSKSGRWTDTQYF; J gene: TRBJ2-3; clone size: NA; D gene: NA; V gene: TRBV7-3
CDR3 DNA: TGTGCCAGCAGTGAAAACGTCAATGAGCAGTTCTTC; CDR3 protein: CASSENVNEQFF; J gene: TRBJ2-1; clone size: NA; D gene: NA; V gene: TRBV2
CDR3 DNA: TGTGCCAGTAGTCCACTTCCGGACAGAACTAACTATGGCTACACCTTC; CDR3 protein: CASSPLPDRTNYGYTF; J gene: TRBJ1-2; clone size: NA; D gene: NA; V gene: TRBV19
CDR3 DNA: TGCGCCAGCAGCTTGGTGCAGGGGGACACCGGGGAGCTGTTTTTT; CDR3 protein: CASSLVQGDTGELFF; J gene: TRBJ2-2; clone size: NA; D gene: TRBD1; V gene: TRBV5-1
CDR3 DNA: TGTGCCAGCTCACCCACTACAGATACGCAGTATTTT; CDR3 protein: CASSPTTDTQYF; J gene: TRBJ2-3; clone size: NA; D gene: NA; V gene: TRBV18
CDR3 DNA: TGCGCCAGCAAAGGGGCCACTGAAGCTTTCTTT; CDR3 protein: CASKGATEAFF; J gene: TRBJ1-1; clone size: few; D gene: NA; V gene: TRBV4-1
CDR3 DNA: TGTGCCAGCAGCCCTGGGGGGACATTTGCTAACTATGGCTACACCTTC; CDR3 protein: CASSPGGTFANYGYTF; J gene: TRBJ1-2; clone size: NA; D gene: NA; V gene: TRBV7-9
CDR3 DNA: TGTGCCTTAGACGGGGGAGCGGTGGGTCAGCCCCAGCATTTT; CDR3 protein: CALDGGAVGQPQHF; J gene: TRBJ1-5; clone size: NA; D gene: NA; V gene: TRBV30
CDR3 DNA: TGTGCCAGCTCACCTCCGGGACGGCTAAACAATGAGCAGTTCTTC; CDR3 protein: CASSPPGRLNNEQFF; J gene: TRBJ2-1; clone size: NA; D gene: NA; V gene: TRBV18
CDR3 DNA: TGCGCCAGCAGTACTACTGGAGGTCATAGCAATCAGCCCCAGCATTTT; CDR3 protein: CASSTTGGHSNQPQHF; J gene: TRBJ1-5; clone size: NA; D gene: NA; V gene: TRBV4-1
CDR3 DNA: TGCAGCGTTTATACTTACAATGAGCAGTTCTTC; CDR3 protein: CSVYTYNEQFF; J gene: TRBJ2-1; clone size: NA; D gene: NA; V gene: TRBV29-1
CDR3 DNA: TGTGCCAGCAGCTATTCCGGGGGCCTCTACGAGCAGTACTTC; CDR3 protein: CASSYSGGLYEQYF; J gene: TRBJ2-7; clone size: NA; D gene: NA; V gene: TRBV7-6
CDR3 DNA: TGTGCCAGCAGGCAACCACCGGGGTACGAGCAGTACTTC; CDR3 protein: CASRQPPGYEQYF; J gene: TRBJ2-7; clone size: NA; D gene: NA; V gene: TRBV6-6
CDR3 DNA: TGTGCCATCAGTGAGTCAGAGGTCGCCTACGAGCAGTACTTC; CDR3 protein: CAISESEVAYEQYF; J gene: TRBJ2-7; clone size: NA; D gene: NA; V gene: TRBV10-3
CDR3 DNA: TGCGCCACCAGGGGGGATAGCAATCAGCCCCAGCATTTT; CDR3 protein: CATRGDSNQPQHF; J gene: TRBJ1-5; clone size: few; D gene: TRBD1; V gene: TRBV10-1
CDR3 DNA: TGTGCCAGCAGCTTAGGGACAGCCACACCCGGGGAGCTGTTTTTT; CDR3 protein: CASSLGTATPGELFF; J gene: TRBJ2-2; clone size: NA; D gene: NA; V gene: TRBV11-3
CDR3 DNA: TGTGCCAGTAGTGGTAACGACAGACGTAACTATGGCTACACCTTC; CDR3 protein: CASSGNDRRNYGYTF; J gene: TRBJ1-2; clone size: once; D gene: NA; V gene: TRBV19
CDR3 DNA: TGTGCCAGCAGTTTACGCAGACATCGGGACACTGAAGCTTTCTTT; CDR3 protein: CASSLRRHRDTEAFF; J gene: TRBJ1-1; clone size: NA; D gene: NA; V gene: TRBV27
CDR3 DNA: TGTGCCAGCAGTTACTCGGGGGACAGCAATGAGCAGTTCTTC; CDR3 protein: CASSYSGDSNEQFF; J gene: TRBJ2-1; clone size: NA; D gene: TRBD1; V gene: TRBV6-5
CDR3 DNA: TGTGCCAGCTCACCAGGGACAGGGGGCACGTACGAGCAGTACTTC; CDR3 protein: CASSPGTGGTYEQYF; J gene: TRBJ2-7; clone size: NA; D gene: TRBD1; V gene: TRBV18
CDR3 DNA: TGTGCCACCAACATTCAGGGGGCGAACACCGGGGAGCTGTTTTTT; CDR3 protein: CATNIQGANTGELFF; J gene: TRBJ2-2; clone size: NA; D gene: TRBD1; V gene: TRBV19
CDR3 DNA: TGTGCCAGCTCACCGATGACGCCTAGCGTAACCGAAGAGACCCAGTACTTC; CDR3 protein: CASSPMTPSVTEETQYF; J gene: TRBJ2-5; clone size: NA; D gene: NA; V gene: TRBV18
CDR3 DNA: TGTGCCAGCAGTTTAGAATTAAAAAAACTGTTTTTT; CDR3 protein: CASSLELKKLFF; J gene: TRBJ1-4; clone size: NA; D gene: NA; V gene: TRBV28
CDR3 DNA: TGTGCCTGGAGTATGGATATACTCAACACCGGGGAGCTGTTTTTT; CDR3 protein: CAWSMDILNTGELFF; J gene: TRBJ2-2; clone size: NA; D gene: NA; V gene: TRBV30
CDR3 DNA: TGCGCCAGCAGCTTGGGACAGGGGAGAGATACGCAGTATTTT; CDR3 protein: CASSLGQGRDTQYF; J gene: TRBJ2-3; clone size: NA; D gene: TRBD1; V gene: TRBV5-1
CDR3 DNA: TGTGCCAGCAGCGTAGGGGTCGCCGCGGAGACCCAGTACTTC; CDR3 protein: CASSVGVAAETQYF; J gene: TRBJ2-5; clone size: NA; D gene: NA; V gene: TRBV9
CDR3 DNA: TGTGCCAGCAGCTTAGAACGAGCACGCGGTGAGCAGTTCTTC; CDR3 protein: CASSLERARGEQFF; J gene: TRBJ2-1; clone size: NA; D gene: NA; V gene: TRBV11-2
CDR3 DNA: TGTGCCAGCAGTCAGGTGGGAGAGCAGTACTTC; CDR3 protein: CASSQVGEQYF; J gene: TRBJ2-7; clone size: NA; D gene: NA; V gene: TRBV2
CDR3 DNA: TGTGCCAGTAGTATAGTGGGGTCTGAGGTCCATGAGCAGTTCTTC; CDR3 protein: CASSIVGSEVHEQFF; J gene: TRBJ2-1; clone size: NA; D gene: NA; V gene: TRBV19
CDR3 DNA: TGTGCCAGCAGTGAAGGGTTTGGGGGGAGCACCTTC; CDR3 protein: CASSEGFGGSTF; J gene: TRBJ1-2; clone size: NA; D gene: NA; V gene: TRBV6-1
CDR3 DNA: TGTGCCAGCAGCCAAAACGGGGGGCACTCCTACGAGCAGTACTTC; CDR3 protein: CASSQNGGHSYEQYF; J gene: TRBJ2-7; clone size: NA; D gene: NA; V gene: TRBV5-7
CDR3 DNA: TGTGCCAGCTCACCACCGGGGCGAGTCTACAATGAGCAGTTCTTC; CDR3 protein: CASSPPGRVYNEQFF; J gene: TRBJ2-1; clone size: NA; D gene: NA; V gene: TRBV18
CDR3 DNA: TGTGCCAGCTCACGGGGTCCGGGACTAGCGGGGGCCTCCTACAATGAGCAGTTCTTC; CDR3 protein: CASSRGPGLAGASYNEQFF; J gene: TRBJ2-1; clone size: NA; D gene: TRBD2; V gene: TRBV18
CDR3 DNA: TGTGCCAGCAGCTTGGCCGGACAGAAAAATCAGCCCCAGCATTTT; CDR3 protein: CASSLAGQKNQPQHF; J gene: TRBJ1-5; clone size: NA; D gene: NA; V gene: TRBV5-5
CDR3 DNA: TGCGCCAGCAGTGATGTGGGCCTAGCGGGGAATGAGCAGTTCTTC; CDR3 protein: CASSDVGLAGNEQFF; J gene: TRBJ2-1; clone size: NA; D gene: TRBD2; V gene: TRBV10-1
CDR3 DNA: TGTGCCAGCAGCGTTGGGGGACTGGACTACAATGAGCAGTTCTTC; CDR3 protein: CASSVGGLDYNEQFF; J gene: TRBJ2-1; clone size: once; D gene: NA; V gene: TRBV9
CDR3 DNA: TGTGCTAGTACCGGGGCAGTCTCTGGAAACACCATATATTTT; CDR3 protein: CASTGAVSGNTIYF; J gene: TRBJ1-3; clone size: NA; D gene: NA; V gene: TRBV19
CDR3 DNA: TGCGCCAGCAGCCACCAGGAGGGTCCCCTCCACTTT; CDR3 protein: CASSHQEGPLHF; J gene: TRBJ1-6; clone size: few; D gene: NA; V gene: TRBV5-1
CDR3 DNA: TGCAGTGCTTTCTACGAGACCCAGTACTTC; CDR3 protein: CSAFYETQYF; J gene: TRBJ2-5; clone size: NA; D gene: NA; V gene: TRBV20-1